This note documents a single TCR beta chain sequence. The target of this receptor is not known. It has no much larger one-base neighbor in the sample; base qualities were not kept. This specimen's time point label, interpreted: more than 10 months on ibrutinib. For TCR beta library preparation, around 2.1 micrograms of genomic DNA were extracted from the cryopreserved PBMCs. High-throughput TCR beta sequencing was performed on longitudinal blood samples from CLL patients receiving ibrutinib monotherapy. Patients were enrolled in a phase 2 open-label single-center ibrutinib monotherapy trial. The sample belongs to a study of cytotoxic CD8 clonotypes in ibrutinib-treated CLL (dated by TCRdb to the early 2020s). For the wider study: The cohort was composed of roughly ten relapsed/refractory and roughly 15 treatment-naive patients; IGHV unmutated status was identified in 17 to 18 patients. Responses were partial in about 25 patients and complete in 2; after median about 63 months follow-up, around 15 stayed in remission and some twelve progressed. Samples at response were collected after a median of about 12 months of treatment, with a range of roughly 6 to 40 months. On average, each sample yielded 255,043 productive templates and about 95,000 productive rearrangements. Longitudinal samples were obtainable from about 30% of the roughly 90 participants in the trial. Cryopreserved peripheral blood mononuclear cells were collected before treatment, at response, and at either disease progression or sustained remission. Every remission and progressive disease sample was obtained while ibrutinib was still being received by the patients.

Points the paper makes about the study in general: Public clonotypes were found to be uncommon and were observed to contract or remain stable during treatment; the increase in clonality was shown to reflect expansion of private clonotypes at ibrutinib response. At ibrutinib response clonality went up, during sustained remission it held steady, and at progression it dropped back toward baseline. Sampling times were not matched between patients in sustained remission and patients whose disease was progressing, and lymph node repertoires were not examined. Baseline clonality exceeded that of age-matched healthy donors and correlated strongly with circulating CD8+ T-cell counts.

A MiSeq instrument was used for deep resolution sequencing, which targeted depths ranging from 1 in 1 million up to 1 in 200,000 T cells, with coverage averaging 10x for each clonotype. The immunoSEQ hsTCRB Kit was used to generate the TCR beta libraries. The published analysis was carried out like this. The data were analyzed with ImmunoSEQ Analyzer and ImmunoSEQ Data Assistant, and V, D and J gene assignments followed IMGT definitions. Clonality, with values ranging from 0 to 1, was calculated as one minus the normalized Shannon entropy of productive rearrangement frequencies. Only overrepresented clonotypes making up at least 0.05% of each patient's repertoire were included in the public clonotype analysis. About twelve repertoires from age-matched healthy donors, obtained from immuneACCESS, served as clonality controls. Drawn from immuneACCESS, this table holds only the in-frame rearrangements with V and J called that TCRdb kept. Clones are partly lost; checked studies trace under half to an unresolved V gene and leave the rest unexplained. From that table come the V and J calls and clone size; the DNA was used to work out D and trimming. This sample lists over 200,000 clones; around 70% were detected once. The biggest ten clones account for 5.9% of the sample.

V is pared back by 1 base and J by 7 bases, with 14 bases lying between the germline termini. The CDR3, from cysteine to phenylalanine, totals 14 residues. The sequence is cut down to CDR3 DNA, 42 bases in frame from base 1. The germline V gene (reference sequence) yields SGHNT for CDR1 and YYREEE for CDR2. Recombination connected TRBV5-4 to TRBJ1-2, with no reliable assignment of the D segment. This TCR derives from a human donor with chronic lymphocytic leukemia. The input for sequencing was PBMCs, taken after 12 months of ibrutinib treatment. The CDR3 in this case is CASSLNQAARGYTF. The nucleotide sequence is given as TGTGCCAGCAGCTTGAATCAAGCGGCGCGTGGCTACACCTTC.